The T cell receptor (beta chain) under discussion was sequenced for a study of T cell repertoires in cytomegalovirus infection. About the study: Public TCR beta signatures provided an indication of both CMV infection and a matching HLA type. Findings and caveats of the study: Carriage of CMV together with the relevant HLA was identifiable through cumulative public TCR beta family frequency. Ex vivo, HLA-C-restricted CMV-specific TCR beta clonotypes prevailed over the rest of the response.

TCRdb reanalysed the reads using MiXCR and keeps one entry per CDR3 protein. Here the sample spans about 740,000 distinct CDR3 sequences, 35% being singletons. A word on this clonotype: What it recognizes is unknown.

Germline V gene sequence: CDR1 MGHRA, CDR2 YSYEKL. This CDR3 region has 13 residues. The ends were cut back, 0 bases at V and 8 bases at J, with 10 bases in the middle. Source material: PBMCs. The receptor was derived from a human donor in good health (CMV status not recorded). Some clones in this sample may be carry-over from other donors' samples. This chain links TRBV4-1 with TRBJ1-1, with no clear D. The CDR3 bases are TGCGCCAGCAGCCAAGAGATAGGGAACGAAGCTTTCTTT. Its translation is CASSQEIGNEAFF.